This T cell receptor (beta chain) was sequenced in a study of CD4+ T cells in melanoma. Notes on the study in general: A reported correlation linked neoantigen-specific CD4+ T cells to CD8+, macrophage and B cell function. Diverse differentiation states were reported for melanoma neoantigen-specific CD4+ T cells.

Germline CDR1 and CDR2: SGHNT and YENEEA. The V end lost 0 bases, the J end lost 2 bases, and 18 bases lay between the germline ends. CDR3 length: 18 amino acids. This clone appeared a single time. What it binds is unknown. Using immunoSEQ multiplex PCR, the repertoire was profiled, and TCRdb retains in-frame clones only, with some absent. Of over 100,000 clones listed, about 90% were seen once; the top ten hold roughly 3.3%. The TCR was taken from a human donor with melanoma. The chain recombines TRBV11-3 with TRBJ2-3, with D possibly called TRBD1 or TRBD2 (5 bases each). Source material: peripheral blood. The CDR3 coding sequence is TGTGCCAGCAGCTTAGACCCGCCGGGACGGCGCCCCACAGATACGCAGTATTTT. It codes for CASSLDPPGRRPTDTQYF.